A selection of T cell receptor beta chains follows, all from one sample in a study of regulatory T cells in long-lasting Graves disease. TCRdb independently ran MiXCR on the multiplex PCR reads; one entry per CDR3 protein. Altogether under 450,000 distinct CDR3 sequences are present, 20% to 25% being singletons, with the ten largest covering 25% to 30%. The sequencing used peripheral blood mononuclear cells (PBMCs), collected when the disease was refractory, from a patient treated with antithyroid drugs. These receptors all come from a middle-aged woman with Graves disease. Both conserved end residues are part of each CDR3. The D gene is left open where the match is weak. The size entry is marked missing in some rows and otherwise reads once, few, many or a size class.

cdr3_length,v_call,j_call,clone_size,d_call,cdr3_nt,cdr3_aa
17,TRBV7-8,TRBJ1-5,-,TRBD1,TGTGCCAGCAGCCAGGGACAGGGCCCTTATAGCAATCAGCCCCAGCATTTT,CASSQGQGPYSNQPQHF
14,TRBV5-1,TRBJ2-7,-,TRBD1,TGCGCCAGCAGCTTGGACAGGGGGATCTACGAGCAGTACTTC,CASSLDRGIYEQYF
13,TRBV3-1,TRBJ1-2,-,TRBD1,TGTGCCAGCAGCCAAGGGGACAGGTTGGGCTACACCTTC,CASSQGDRLGYTF
16,TRBV28,TRBJ1-5,many,TRBD1,TGTGCCAGCAGTACAAGGGGGCGAGGAGGAGCTCAGCCCCAGCATTTT,CASSTRGRGGAQPQHF
18,TRBV10-3,TRBJ2-5,many,TRBD2,TGTGCCATCAGTGAGTCCGGACTAGCGAACCGTTTCAAAGAGACCCAGTACTTC,CAISESGLANRFKETQYF
13,TRBV12-3/TRBV12-4,TRBJ2-7,many,-,TGTGCCAGCAGTTTAGCGCGGGGGCTCGAGCAGTACTTC,CASSLARGLEQYF
16,TRBV5-1,TRBJ2-2,few,TRBD2,TGCGCCAGCAGCTTTACAGCGGGAGTGAACACCGGGGAGCTGTTTTTT,CASSFTAGVNTGELFF
13,TRBV20-1,TRBJ1-5,-,-,TGCAGTGCTAGAGCATCCAGGAATCAGCCCCAGCATTTT,CSARASRNQPQHF
18,TRBV19,TRBJ1-5,few,-,TGTGCCAGTAGTATGATTTCGGGTCGCAGGTCTAGCAATCAGCCCCAGCATTTT,CASSMISGRRSSNQPQHF
13,TRBV19,TRBJ2-2,few,-,TGTGCCAGTATTTTGCGGAGAACCGGGGAGCTGTTTTTT,CASILRRTGELFF
14,TRBV28,TRBJ2-2,many,-,TGTGCCAGCAGTTTATCTGGGAACACCGGGGAGCTGTTTTTT,CASSLSGNTGELFF
18,TRBV4-1,TRBJ2-6,-,-,TGCGCCAGCAGCCAAGTACCAGGGGGGGCCTCTGGGGCCAACGTCCTGACTTTC,CASSQVPGGASGANVLTF
15,TRBV28,TRBJ2-1,few,TRBD1,TGTGCCAGCAGCCATCAGGGGGCGGACTACAATGAGCAGTTCTTC,CASSHQGADYNEQFF
13,TRBV29-1,TRBJ1-2,many,-,TGCAGCGTGACTCCAGGACCAAGCTATGGCTACACCTTC,CSVTPGPSYGYTF
13,TRBV27,TRBJ2-7,many,-,TGTGCCAGCAGGCCAGGGTCGAAGAACGAGCAGTACTTC,CASRPGSKNEQYF
13,TRBV2,TRBJ1-5,few,-,TGTGCCATCAGCTTGGGTAGCAATCAGCCCCAGCATTTT,CAISLGSNQPQHF
16,TRBV9,TRBJ1-1,-,-,TGTGCCAGCAGCCAACGGCCCGGAATATCGAACACTGAAGCTTTCTTT,CASSQRPGISNTEAFF
15,TRBV27,TRBJ1-5,-,-,TGTGCCAGCAGTTTAAAGGGGATTAGCAATCAGCCCCAGCATTTT,CASSLKGISNQPQHF
15,TRBV28,TRBJ2-4,many,-,TGTGCCACTTCGACCTACGGGCCAAGGGATGACATTCAGTACTTC,CATSTYGPRDDIQYF
15,TRBV4-2,TRBJ2-2,many,-,TGTGCCAGCAGCCAACGACAGACGCATACCGGGGAGCTGTTTTTT,CASSQRQTHTGELFF
14,TRBV24-1,TRBJ2-7,-,-,TGTGCCACCAGTGACTTCCCGGACAGCTACGAGCAGTACTTC,CATSDFPDSYEQYF
12,TRBV29-1,TRBJ2-2,-,-,TGCAGCGTGGCCATTAACACCGGGGAGCTGTTTTTT,CSVAINTGELFF
15,TRBV30,TRBJ1-1,few,-,TGTGCCTGGAGTGTAGATCAAGGCCCGAACAGTGAAGCTTTCTTT,CAWSVDQGPNSEAFF
13,TRBV18,TRBJ2-5,few,-,TGTGCCAGCTCCCCTACGTACCAAGAGACCCAGTACTTC,CASSPTYQETQYF
14,TRBV13,TRBJ2-7,few,-,TGTGCCAGCAGAGTGGGGTTTGGGGGCCACGAGCAGTACTTC,CASRVGFGGHEQYF
11,TRBV28,TRBJ2-3,few,-,TGTGCCAGCACCCAGACAGATACGCAGTATTTT,CASTQTDTQYF
14,TRBV9,TRBJ2-7,-,TRBD1,TGTGCCAGCAGCGGCCCGGACAGGGGTTACGAGCAGTACTTC,CASSGPDRGYEQYF
14,TRBV28,TRBJ1-1,-,-,TGTGCCAGCAGTTTTACTTCAGGGCGCACTGAAGCTTTCTTT,CASSFTSGRTEAFF
15,TRBV6-2/TRBV6-3,TRBJ2-3,-,-,TGTGCCAGCACCCGCGACTACACTAGCACAGATACGCAGTATTTT,CASTRDYTSTDTQYF
16,TRBV18,TRBJ1-1,-,-,TGTGCCAGCTCACAAGACAGGACCCCCCGCGCGGACAAAGCTTTCTTT,CASSQDRTPRADKAFF
15,TRBV9,TRBJ1-2,-,-,TGTGCCAGCAGCCCCCAAATAGAAGGGAACTATGGCTACACCTTC,CASSPQIEGNYGYTF
16,TRBV28,TRBJ1-1,many,-,TGTGCCAGCAGTTTGGGTACAGGGTATTTGAACACTGAAGCTTTCTTT,CASSLGTGYLNTEAFF
19,TRBV28,TRBJ1-3,few,-,TGTGCCAGCAGTTTAACCGCGCCGCGTCGGTACTTCTCTGGAAACACCATATATTTT,CASSLTAPRRYFSGNTIYF
13,TRBV19,TRBJ2-7,many,-,TGTGCCAGTAGTATAGACCAGGGCTACGAGCAGTACTTC,CASSIDQGYEQYF
18,TRBV7-9,TRBJ2-7,-,-,TGTGCCAGCAGCGAAGCCCTAAGCCGAGGCCCTGGGGATGACGAGCAGTACTTC,CASSEALSRGPGDDEQYF
13,TRBV12-3/TRBV12-4,TRBJ1-2,many,-,TGTGCCAGCAGTTTAGAGGCTTCTTATGGCTACACCTTC,CASSLEASYGYTF
14,TRBV2,TRBJ2-1,once,TRBD2,TGTGCCGGAACTGGGACTAGCGGGAGCTATGAGCAGTTCTTC,CAGTGTSGSYEQFF
13,TRBV9,TRBJ2-5,-,-,TGTGCCAGCAGCTCGGGTCGAAGGAAGACCCAGTACTTC,CASSSGRRKTQYF
14,TRBV2,TRBJ2-1,-,TRBD1,TGTGCCAGCAGCTCCTTGACAGGGAAGCATGAGCAGTTCTTC,CASSSLTGKHEQFF
14,TRBV5-1,TRBJ2-5,-,-,TGCGCCAGCAGCTGGAGCAGGGTCGGAGAGACCCAGTACTTC,CASSWSRVGETQYF
11,TRBV16,TRBJ2-5,-,-,TGTGCCAGCAGCCAACAAGAGACCCGGTACTTC,CASSQQETRYF
12,TRBV28,TRBJ2-5,many,-,TGTGCCAGCAGTTTGAGTGGCGAGACCCAGTACTTC,CASSLSGETQYF
13,TRBV19,TRBJ2-5,-,TRBD2,TGTGCCAGTAGGGCGGGAGGGTCGGAGACCCAGTACTTC,CASRAGGSETQYF
15,TRBV11-2,TRBJ2-1,-,TRBD2,TGTGCCAGCAGCTTATTTACTAGCGTATACAATGAGCAGTTCTTC,CASSLFTSVYNEQFF
15,TRBV5-5,TRBJ2-7,-,-,TGTGCCAGCAGGGTGGCGGTTAGCGGAGTCCACGAGCAGTACTTC,CASRVAVSGVHEQYF
14,TRBV20-1,TRBJ1-2,many,-,TGCAGTGCTAGAGATCGGGTAAAAAACTATGGCTACACCTTC,CSARDRVKNYGYTF
13,TRBV11-1,TRBJ2-5,many,-,TGTGCCAGCAGCTTAGCGCCTTTGGGGACCCAGTACTTC,CASSLAPLGTQYF
14,TRBV29-1,TRBJ2-7,few,TRBD1,TGCAGCGTTTATACCGGGACAGCCTCCAACGAGCAGTACTTC,CSVYTGTASNEQYF
16,TRBV5-1,TRBJ1-6,-,-,TGCGCCAGCAGCTTGGTCCCGGGACTATCAAATTCACCCCCCCACTTT,CASSLVPGLSNSPPHF
15,TRBV7-7,TRBJ2-5,few,TRBD2,TGTGCTAGCAGCCCCTACGGGACTAGAGGGGAGACCCAGTACTTC,CASSPYGTRGETQYF
16,TRBV28,TRBJ2-3,many,TRBD1,TGTGCCAGCAGTGGGACAGGGAGATATAGTACAGATACGCAGTATTTT,CASSGTGRYSTDTQYF
11,TRBV6-1,TRBJ1-1,many,-,TGTGCCACCGCCCCTTTCGATCAAGCTTTCTTT,CATAPFDQAFF
17,TRBV5-1,TRBJ2-7,-,TRBD2,TGCGCCAGCAGCTTGGTAGCGGGAACCATCGAACGCTACGAGCAGTACTTC,CASSLVAGTIERYEQYF
11,TRBV28,TRBJ2-7,many,-,TGTGCCAGCAGTTTACTCGTGGAGCAGTACTTC,CASSLLVEQYF
12,TRBV11-1,TRBJ1-1,many,-,TGTGCCAGCAGCCTCGCACCCTTCGAAGCTTTCTTT,CASSLAPFEAFF
14,TRBV7-8,TRBJ1-2,many,TRBD1,TGTGCCAGCAGCTCTAGGACAGGGGGGTCTGGCTACACCTTC,CASSSRTGGSGYTF
16,TRBV7-3,TRBJ2-3,few,TRBD1,TGTGCCAGCAGCTTACCTCGGACAGGGGGCAAAGATACGCAGTATTTT,CASSLPRTGGKDTQYF
16,TRBV27,TRBJ1-5,many,TRBD1,TGTGCCAGCAGCGAAAGGACAGGAGATTTGAGTCAGCCCCAGCATTTT,CASSERTGDLSQPQHF
12,TRBV7-9,TRBJ2-7,many,TRBD2,TGTGCCAGCAGCTCTGACGGGAGGGAGCAGTACTTC,CASSSDGREQYF
15,TRBV7-9,TRBJ2-2,-,-,TGTGCCAGCAGCTTCAGACAGCTGTCCCCCGGGGAGCTGTTTTTT,CASSFRQLSPGELFF